This TCR beta chain was found in a study of OX40 agonist ivuxolimab in advanced cancers. Study findings and constraints: The study found that CD8+ T cells averaged more expanded clones than CD4+.

Here immunoSEQ multiplex PCR was the method, and the copy in TCRdb shows in-frame clones only, minus some. This sample yields almost 85,000 clones, of which around 94% are seen a single time; approximately 11% belongs to the top ten. This CDR3 contains 18 residues. From germline, CDR1 is SGHTS and CDR2 YDEGEE. About this clone itself: Its antigen is not known. Germline and junction disagree at one end, which may indicate a read error.

This receptor was identified in an adult with an advanced solid tumor such as melanoma, head and neck, liver or kidney cancer. The rearrangement links TRBV5-8 to TRBJ2-2; 9 nucleotides match TRBD1. Sequencing was performed on CD4+ or CD8+ T cells sorted from blood, taken in a trial of the OX40 agonist ivuxolimab. The CDR3 loop is CASSQDMPDRGGTGELFF. As DNA, the CDR3 is TGCGCCAGCAGCCAAGATATGCCGGACAGGGGCGGCACCGGGGAGCTGTTTTTT.